The T cell receptor (beta chain) under discussion was sequenced for a study of shared clonotypes between healthy human individuals. The V gene's germline CDR1 is SGHVS and CDR2 FQNEAQ. Trimming removed 1 base from V and 2 bases from J, with 9 bases in between. This CDR3 is 15 amino acids long. The assay used deep level. Produced via immunoSEQ multiplex PCR; TCRdb's table is partial and in-frame only. The sample holds millions of clones, approximately 92% seen once. The source is a man aged 18 to 30 in good health. Sequenced sample: naive CD4+ T cells sorted from blood. Subset given: CD45RA+ positively selected. The V and J genes are TRBV7-8 and TRBJ2-1; TRBD1 or TRBD2 may be the D gene (5 bases each). For the CDR3, the DNA is TGTGCCAGCAGCTTAGGAGGGGATCCCTACAATGAGCAGTTCTTC. As protein: CASSLGGDPYNEQFF.